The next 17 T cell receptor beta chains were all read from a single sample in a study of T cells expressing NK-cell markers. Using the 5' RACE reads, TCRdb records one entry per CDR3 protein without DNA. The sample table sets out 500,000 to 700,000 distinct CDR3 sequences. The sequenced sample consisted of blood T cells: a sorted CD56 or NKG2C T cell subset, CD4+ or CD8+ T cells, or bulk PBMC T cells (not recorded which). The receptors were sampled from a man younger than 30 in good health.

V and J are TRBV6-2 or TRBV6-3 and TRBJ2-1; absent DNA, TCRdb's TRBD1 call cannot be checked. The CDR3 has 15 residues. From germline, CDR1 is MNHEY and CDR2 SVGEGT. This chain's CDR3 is CASRNFTDSQGEQFF.

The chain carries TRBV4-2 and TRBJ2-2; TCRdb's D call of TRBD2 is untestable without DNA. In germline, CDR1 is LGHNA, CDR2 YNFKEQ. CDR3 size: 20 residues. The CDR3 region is CASSVTRGLAGAANTGELFF.

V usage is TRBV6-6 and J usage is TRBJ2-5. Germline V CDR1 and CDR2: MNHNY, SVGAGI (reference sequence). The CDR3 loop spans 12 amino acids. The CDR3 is CASLGSQETQYF.

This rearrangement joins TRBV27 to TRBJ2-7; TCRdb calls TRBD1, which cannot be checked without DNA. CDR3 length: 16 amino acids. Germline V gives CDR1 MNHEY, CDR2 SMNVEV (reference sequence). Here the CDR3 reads CASSSDWGGALDEQYF.

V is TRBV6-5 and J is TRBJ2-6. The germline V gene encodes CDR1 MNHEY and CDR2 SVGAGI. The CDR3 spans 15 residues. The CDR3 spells CASSYLPSGANVLTF.

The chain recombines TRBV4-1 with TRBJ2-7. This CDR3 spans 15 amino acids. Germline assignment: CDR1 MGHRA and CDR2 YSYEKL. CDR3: CASSQEWSALGEQYF.

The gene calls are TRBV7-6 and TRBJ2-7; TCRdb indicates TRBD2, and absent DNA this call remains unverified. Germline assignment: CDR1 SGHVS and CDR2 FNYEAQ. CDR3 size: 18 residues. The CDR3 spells CASSLLASGRGTSDEQYF.

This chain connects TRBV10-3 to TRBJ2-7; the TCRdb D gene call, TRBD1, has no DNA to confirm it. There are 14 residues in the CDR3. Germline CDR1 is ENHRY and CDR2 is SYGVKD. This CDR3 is CAISGLSTPYEQYF.

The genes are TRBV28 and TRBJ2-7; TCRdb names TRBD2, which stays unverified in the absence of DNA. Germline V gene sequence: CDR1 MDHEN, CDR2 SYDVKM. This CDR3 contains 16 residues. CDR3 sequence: CASSLPRTSGTYEQYF.

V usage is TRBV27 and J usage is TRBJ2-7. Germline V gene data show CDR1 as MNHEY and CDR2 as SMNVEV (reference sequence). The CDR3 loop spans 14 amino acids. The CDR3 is CASSSTLSMHEQYF.

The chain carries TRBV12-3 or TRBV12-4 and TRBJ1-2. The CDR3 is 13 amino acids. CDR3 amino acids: CASSLVLSHGYTF.

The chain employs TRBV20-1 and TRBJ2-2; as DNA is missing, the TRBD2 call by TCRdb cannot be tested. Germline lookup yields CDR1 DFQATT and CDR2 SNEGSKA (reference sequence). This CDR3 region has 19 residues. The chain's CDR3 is CSARGGTSGSRRNTGELFF.

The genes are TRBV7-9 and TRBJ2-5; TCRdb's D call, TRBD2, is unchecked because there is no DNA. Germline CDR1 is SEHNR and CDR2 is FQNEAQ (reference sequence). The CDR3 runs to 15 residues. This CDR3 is CASSLDLGGRETQYF.

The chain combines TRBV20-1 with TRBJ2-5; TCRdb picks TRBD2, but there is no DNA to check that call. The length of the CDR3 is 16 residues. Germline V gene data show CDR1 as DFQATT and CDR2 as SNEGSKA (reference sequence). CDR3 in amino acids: CSARDHTASGQETQYF.

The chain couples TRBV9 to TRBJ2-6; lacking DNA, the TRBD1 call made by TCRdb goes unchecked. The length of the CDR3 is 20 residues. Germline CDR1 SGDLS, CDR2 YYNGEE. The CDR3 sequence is CASSANTRDRSYSGANVLTF.

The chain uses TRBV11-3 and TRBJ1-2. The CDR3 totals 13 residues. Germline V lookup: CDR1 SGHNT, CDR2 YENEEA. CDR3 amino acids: CASSLDGAYGYTF.

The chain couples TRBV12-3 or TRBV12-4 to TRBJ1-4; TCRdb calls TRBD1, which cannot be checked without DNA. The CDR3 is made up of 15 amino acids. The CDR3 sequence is CASSFGQGGNEKLFF.